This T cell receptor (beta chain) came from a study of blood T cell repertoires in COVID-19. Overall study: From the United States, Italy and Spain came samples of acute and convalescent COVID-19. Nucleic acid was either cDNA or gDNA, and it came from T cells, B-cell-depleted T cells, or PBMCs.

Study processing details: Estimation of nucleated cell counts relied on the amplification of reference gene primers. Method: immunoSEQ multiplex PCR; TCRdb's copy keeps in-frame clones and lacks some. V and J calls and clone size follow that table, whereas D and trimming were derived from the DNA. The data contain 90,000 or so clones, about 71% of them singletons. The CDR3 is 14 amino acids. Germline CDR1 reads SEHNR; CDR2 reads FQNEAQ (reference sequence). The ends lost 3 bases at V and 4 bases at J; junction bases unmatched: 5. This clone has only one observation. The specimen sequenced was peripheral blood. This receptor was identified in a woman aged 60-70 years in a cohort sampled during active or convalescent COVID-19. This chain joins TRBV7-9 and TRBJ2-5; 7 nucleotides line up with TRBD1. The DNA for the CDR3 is TGTGCCAGCAGCTTGGTGACAGGGTTAGAGACCCAGTACTTC. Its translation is CASSLVTGLETQYF.